These 14 T cell receptor beta chains share one sample of origin, sequenced in a study of naive and memory T cell subsets. An equimolar mix of two oligonucleotides served as the beta constant-region primer for TRBC1 and TRBC2. The ligated cDNA underwent four PCR rounds using SP2 and nested alpha and beta constant-region primers. TCRdb processed the UMI-ligation and nested PCR reads anew with MiXCR; each CDR3 protein has one entry. The table shows about 22,000 distinct CDR3 sequences, with around 9% occurring only once. Sequenced input: central memory CD8+ T cells from blood. These receptors originate from a human donor in good health.

This clonotype was seen ten or more times. The chain recombines TRBV12-3 or TRBV12-4 with TRBJ1-2; 9 bases map to TRBD1. The V and J ends lost 6 bases and 5 bases, in that order; junction bases with no gene match: 7. CDR3 length equals 14 residues. In nucleotides, the CDR3 is TGTGCCAGCAGAGGGGGACAGGGAGGGTATGGCTACACCTTC. Translating gives CASRGGQGGYGYTF.

This sequence joins TRBV11-2 and TRBJ2-3; 8 positions match TRBD2. V lost 2 bases, J lost 12 bases, and 10 bases stayed unmatched. The length of the CDR3 is 14 residues. Per germline, CDR1 SGHAT and CDR2 FQNNGV. The CDR3 region is CASSLPSGFTSQYF. The CDR3 DNA reads as TGTGCCAGCAGCTTACCTAGCGGGTTTACATCACAGTATTTT.

The rearrangement links TRBV28 to TRBJ2-7, with D uncertain. The CDR3 is 14 residues long. The V gene lost 8 bases and the J gene lost 0 bases, with 14 bases spanning the gap. In germline, CDR1 is MDHEN, CDR2 SYDVKM. The CDR3 region is CASAEYASSYEQYF. In nucleotides, the CDR3 is TGTGCCAGCGCGGAATACGCTAGCTCCTACGAGCAGTACTTC.

The chain joins TRBV4-1 to TRBJ2-3, with a tentative D call TRBD2 (5 bases). CDR3 length equals 15 residues. Germline CDR1 reads MGHRA; CDR2 reads YSYEKL. The ends were cut back, 3 bases at V and 6 bases at J, with 16 bases in the middle. CDR3 loop: CASSQEAVRRDTQYF. CDR3 DNA sequence: TGCGCCAGCAGCCAGGAGGCAGTTAGGAGGGATACGCAGTATTTT.

This clonotype was counted a few times. V usage is TRBV7-9 and J usage is TRBJ1-1; TRBD1 might be the D (5 bases). Germline lookup yields CDR1 SEHNR and CDR2 FQNEAQ (reference sequence). Between the trimmed V and J ends, which lost 3 bases and 4 bases, there was a span of 12 bases. This CDR3 is built from 14 residues. As DNA, the CDR3 is TGTGCCAGCAGCTTGGCAGGGCAGGGCACTGAAGCTTTCTTT. Translated, it gives CASSLAGQGTEAFF. Combining the CDR3 with reference TRBV7-9 and TRBJ1-1 gives the whole variable domain DTGVSQNPRHKITKRGQNVTFRCDPISEHNRLYWYRQTLGQGPEFLTYFQNEAQLEKSRLLSDRFSAERPKGSFSTLEIQRTEQGDSAMYLCASSLAGQGTEAFFGQGTRLTVV.

The chain links TRBV7-9 to TRBJ2-4, with D perhaps matching TRBD1 (5 bases). There are 16 residues in the CDR3. The V end was cut by 4 bases, the J end by 0 bases, with 13 bases between. Germline V gives CDR1 SEHNR, CDR2 FQNEAQ (reference sequence). The CDR3 nucleotides are TGTGCCAGCAGCTCTCAGACAGTTTTAGCCAAAAACATTCAGTACTTC. Amino acid sequence: CASSSQTVLAKNIQYF. Complete variable domain (other parts from reference TRBV7-9 and TRBJ2-4): DTGVSQNPRHKITKRGQNVTFRCDPISEHNRLYWYRQTLGQGPEFLTYFQNEAQLEKSRLLSDRFSAERPKGSFSTLEIQRTEQGDSAMYLCASSSQTVLAKNIQYFGAGTRLSVL.

The chain carries TRBV5-1 and TRBJ2-4; D call uncertain. Trimming stripped 0 bases from V and 0 bases from J, with 7 bases between. This CDR3 comprises 15 residues. From germline, CDR1 is SGHRS and CDR2 YFSETQ. Here the CDR3 DNA reads TGCGCCAGCAGCTTGGACCTATTAGCCAAAAACATTCAGTACTTC. Amino acids: CASSLDLLAKNIQYF.

This clonotype appeared a few times. The chain employs TRBV2 and TRBJ1-1, with D possibly being TRBD1 (5 bases). This CDR3 region has 15 residues. Germline-derived CDR1 and CDR2 are SNHLY and FYNNEI. Trimming removed 7 bases from V and 1 base from J, with 16 bases in between. Here the CDR3 reads CASTRGPAPNTEAFF. CDR3 bases: TGTGCCAGCACCCGGGGACCGGCCCCGAACACTGAAGCTTTCTTT. Full variable domain (outside the CDR3, taken from reference TRBV2 and TRBJ1-1): EPEVTQTPSHQVTQMGQEVILRCVPISNHLYFYWYRQILGQKVEFLVSFYNNEISEKSEIFDDQFSVERPDGSNFTLKIRSTKLEDSAMYFCASTRGPAPNTEAFFGQGTRLTVV.

In its sample, this clonotype ranks as medium-sized. J is TRBJ1-3 and V is TRBV9; D remains unclear. Trimming took 2 bases from V and 0 from J, leaving 12 bases between them. This CDR3 has 16 amino acids. Germline values: CDR1 SGDLS, CDR2 YYNGEE. CDR3 in DNA: TGTGCCAGCAGCGTGGCAGAGGGCTTCTCTGGAAACACCATATATTTT. Protein product: CASSVAEGFSGNTIYF.

The gene calls are TRBV5-1 and TRBJ1-1; D not certain. Looked up from germline, CDR1 is SGHRS and CDR2 is YFSETQ. The length of the CDR3 is 14 residues. The V and J ends lost 3 bases and 2 bases respectively, with 11 bases between them. In DNA, the CDR3 is TGCGCCAGCAGCTCACGGACGGGAAACACTGAAGCTTTCTTT. The encoded protein is CASSSRTGNTEAFF.

This clonotype has more than one count but fewer than ten. The chain is built from TRBV27 and TRBJ2-5, with D maybe TRBD2 (6 bases). Per the germline V gene, CDR1 is MNHEY and CDR2 is SMNVEV (reference sequence). CDR3 size: 14 residues. The germline V and J ends were trimmed by 5 bases and 9 bases, with 19 bases remaining between them. For the CDR3, the DNA is TGTGCCAGCAGTACGGGGCGCGGGAAAGGGGCCCAGTACTTC. As protein: CASSTGRGKGAQYF.

At least ten counts were recorded for this clonotype. The V gene is TRBV6-5, the J gene TRBJ1-1; no reliable D call. The germline CDR1 and CDR2 sequences are MNHEY and SVGAGI. The length of the CDR3 is 14 residues. The germline V and J ends were trimmed by 2 bases and 4 bases, with 11 bases remaining between them. As DNA, the CDR3 is TGTGCCAGCAGTTACAAGGATACCATCACTGAAGCTTTCTTT. This translates into CASSYKDTITEAFF.

This clonotype occurred many times. This sequence joins TRBV5-1 and TRBJ2-7, with TRBD2 as a possible D gene (5 bases). The CDR3 has 14 residues. Trimming pared 0 bases from V and 5 bases from J, leaving 12 bases between. The germline gives CDR1 SGHRS, CDR2 YFSETQ. This CDR3 is CASSLAGLEDEQYF. The CDR3 DNA follows: TGCGCCAGCAGCTTGGCTGGCCTGGAGGACGAGCAGTACTTC.

V usage is TRBV7-8 and J usage is TRBJ2-6; D unresolved. The CDR3 contains 17 residues. The germline V gene has CDR1 SGHVS and CDR2 FQNEAQ. The germline V and J ends were trimmed by 3 bases and 0 bases, with 12 bases remaining between them. CDR3 in amino acids: CASSLGPSGSGANVLTF. DNA for the CDR3: TGTGCCAGCAGCTTGGGCCCCTCCGGCTCTGGGGCCAACGTCCTGACTTTC.